This entry concerns a single T cell receptor beta chain. Unsorted whole blood supplied the blood RNA, and germline DNA was isolated too. Approximately 3.8 milliliters of peripheral blood were drawn preoperatively. These data originate in a study of tumor-infiltrating lymphocytes in primary liver carcinoma. Looking at the study overall: The patients had histopathologically diagnosed primary liver carcinoma, and their disease was treated by surgical resection.

Germline V gene lookup returns CDR1 SQVTM and CDR2 ANQGSEA. This CDR3 is built from 13 residues. A primer in the constant region served to generate TCR beta cDNA from roughly 520 ng of total RNA. Modified slightly, ARM-PCR produced TCR beta libraries over three nested multiplex PCR rounds. TRBV1-TRBV30 forward primers paired with a C-beta reverse primer were used in the first two PCR rounds, which ran approximately 11 cycles each. TCRdb reprocessed the multiplex PCR reads with MiXCR, giving one entry per CDR3 protein. In the table there are approximately 310,000 distinct CDR3 sequences, 65% of which are singletons.

Sequenced: peripheral blood. The source of this sequence is a man in his forties with primary liver carcinoma and hepatitis B virus infection. The rearrangement links TRBV29-1 to TRBJ1-1; D gene ambiguous. The CDR3, as DNA: TGCAGTCTTGAAGGAACCGCGAACACTGAAGCTTTCTTT. It yields the protein CSLEGTANTEAFF.